The TCR beta chain under discussion was sequenced for a study of T cell responses to AZD1222 COVID-19 vaccine. Whole-study context: Second doses at about 4 or about 12 weeks were pooled. Overall study findings and caveats: Unmutated variant regions are reportedly the target of nearly half of TCRs that are spike-specific. The study found vaccine-associated CD4 TCRs spanning spike, dominant at 160-218 and 743-854.

Germline V CDR1 and CDR2: LNHDA, SQIVND (reference sequence). V shed 5 bases, J shed 4 bases, and the junction held 10 bases outside the gene matches. The CDR3 covers 16 residues. Generated by immunoSEQ multiplex PCR, the TCRdb table keeps only in-frame clones and is missing some. This table holds some 150,000 clones, over 75% found once. Remarks on this clone: Its matching antigen is unknown.

The material was peripheral blood, obtained on day 0 of AZD1222 vaccination. This receptor was obtained from an adult in good health. This rearrangement joins TRBV19 to TRBJ2-3; 9 bases map to TRBD2. Here the CDR3 DNA reads TGTGCCAGTAGTGTTAGCGGGAGCATGCCGCCAGATACGCAGTATTTT. Translating gives CASSVSGSMPPDTQYF.